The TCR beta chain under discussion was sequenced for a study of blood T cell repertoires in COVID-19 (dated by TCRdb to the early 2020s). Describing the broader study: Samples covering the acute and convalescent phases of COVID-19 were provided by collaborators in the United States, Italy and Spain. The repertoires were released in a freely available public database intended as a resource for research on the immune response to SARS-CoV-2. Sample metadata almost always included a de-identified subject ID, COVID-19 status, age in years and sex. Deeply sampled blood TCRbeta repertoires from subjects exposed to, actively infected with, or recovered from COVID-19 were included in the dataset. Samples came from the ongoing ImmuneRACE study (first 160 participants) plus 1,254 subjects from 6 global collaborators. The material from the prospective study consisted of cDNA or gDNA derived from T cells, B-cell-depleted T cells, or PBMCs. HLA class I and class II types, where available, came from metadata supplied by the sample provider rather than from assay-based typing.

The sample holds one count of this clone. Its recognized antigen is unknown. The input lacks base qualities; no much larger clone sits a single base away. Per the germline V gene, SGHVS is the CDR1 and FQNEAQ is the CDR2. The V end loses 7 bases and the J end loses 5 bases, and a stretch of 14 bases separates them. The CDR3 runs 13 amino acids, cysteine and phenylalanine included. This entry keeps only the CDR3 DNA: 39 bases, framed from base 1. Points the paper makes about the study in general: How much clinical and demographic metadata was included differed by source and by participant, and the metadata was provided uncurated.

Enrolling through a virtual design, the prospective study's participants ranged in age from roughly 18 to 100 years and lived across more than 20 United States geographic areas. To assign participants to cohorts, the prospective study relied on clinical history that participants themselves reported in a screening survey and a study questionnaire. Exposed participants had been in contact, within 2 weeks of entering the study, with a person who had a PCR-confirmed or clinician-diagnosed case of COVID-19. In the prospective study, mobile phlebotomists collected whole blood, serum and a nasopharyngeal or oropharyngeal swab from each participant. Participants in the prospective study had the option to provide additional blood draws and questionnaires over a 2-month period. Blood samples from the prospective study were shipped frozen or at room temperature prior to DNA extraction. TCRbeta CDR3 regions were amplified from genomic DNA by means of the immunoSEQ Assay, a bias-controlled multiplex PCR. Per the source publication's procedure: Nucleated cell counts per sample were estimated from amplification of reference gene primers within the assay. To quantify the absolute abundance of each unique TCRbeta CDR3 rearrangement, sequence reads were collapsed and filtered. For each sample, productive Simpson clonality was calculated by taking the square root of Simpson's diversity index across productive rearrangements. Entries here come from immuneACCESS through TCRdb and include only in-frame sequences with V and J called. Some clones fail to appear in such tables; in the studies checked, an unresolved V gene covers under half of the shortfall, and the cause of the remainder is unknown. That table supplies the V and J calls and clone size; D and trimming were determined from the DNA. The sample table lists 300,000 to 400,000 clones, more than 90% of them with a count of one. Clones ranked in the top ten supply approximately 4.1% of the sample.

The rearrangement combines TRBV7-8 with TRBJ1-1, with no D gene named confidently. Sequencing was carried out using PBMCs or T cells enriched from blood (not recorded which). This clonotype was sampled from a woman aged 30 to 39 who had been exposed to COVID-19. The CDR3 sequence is CASTLITGTEAFF. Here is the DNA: TGTGCCAGCACCCTAATTACGGGGACTGAAGCTTTCTTT.